What follows are 30 T cell receptor beta chains derived from one specimen sequenced in a study of technical replicates of blood from a few donors (dated by TCRdb to the late 2010s). Receptors were amplified or captured by the immunoSEQ multiplex PCR assay. Entries here come from immuneACCESS through TCRdb and include only in-frame sequences with V and J called. Some clones fail to appear in such tables; in the studies checked, an unresolved V gene covers under half of the shortfall, and the cause of the remainder is unknown. The sample table contains 50,000 to 60,000 clones; only one count was recorded for 91% of them. The ten biggest clones cover about 3.9% of the sample. Material for sequencing was PBMCs. These receptors originate from a human donor in good health. Some clones in this sample may be carry-over from other donors' samples.

J is TRBJ1-1 and V is TRBV7-2, with D possibly being TRBD1 (5 bases). CDR1 and CDR2 (germline): SGHTA, FQGNSA. V lost 5 bases and J lost 1, with 14 bases in between. This CDR3 spans 15 amino acids. The CDR3 spells CASSQTMGGNTEAFF. DNA for the CDR3: TGTGCCAGCAGCCAGACGATGGGGGGGAACACTGAAGCTTTCTTT.

The chain couples TRBV9 to TRBJ2-7; no clear D. In germline, CDR1 is SGDLS, CDR2 YYNGEE. CDR3 length: 14 amino acids. V was pared by 0 bases and J by 2 bases, with 9 bases between. In nucleotides, the CDR3 is TGTGCCAGCAGCGTAGGGCTGGCACCCTACGAGCAGTACTTC. This sequence encodes CASSVGLAPYEQYF.

The CDR3 DNA follows: TGTGCCAGCAGCGTAGCGGGACTAATTGATCGGGCCAAAAACATTCAGTACTTC. The encoded protein is CASSVAGLIDRAKNIQYF. V gene TRBV9 combines with J gene TRBJ2-4; 7 bases match TRBD2. The CDR3 runs to 18 residues. Per the germline V gene, CDR1 is SGDLS and CDR2 is YYNGEE. Trimming removed 0 bases from V and 1 base from J; junction bases left unmatched: 10.

This clone was observed a single time. V gene TRBV2 combines with J gene TRBJ2-6; unclear D gene. The CDR3 totals 15 residues. Trimming shortened V by 4 bases and J by 0 bases, and 7 bases separated the two germline ends. Germline CDR1 SNHLY, CDR2 FYNNEI. CDR3 coding DNA: TGTGCCAGCAGTGCAGTTAACTCTGGGGCCAACGTCCTGACTTTC. Residues: CASSAVNSGANVLTF.

The rearrangement joins TRBV30 to TRBJ1-5; the D is unclear. The germline CDR1 and CDR2 sequences are GTSNPN and SVGIG (reference sequence). The germline V and J ends were trimmed by 1 base and 2 bases, with 12 bases remaining between them. The length of the CDR3 is 15 residues. CDR3 bases: TGTGCCTGGAGTGGAACTGCTCGTGGCAATCAGCCCCAGCATTTT. The encoded protein is CAWSGTARGNQPQHF. The whole variable domain, filled in from reference TRBV30 and TRBJ1-5, reads SQTIHQWPATLVQPVGSPLSLECTVEGTSNPNLYWYRQAAGRGLQLLFYSVGIGQISSEVPQNLSASRPQDRQFILSSKKLLLSDSGFYLCAWSGTARGNQPQHFGDGTRLSIL.

The chain is built from TRBV6-5 and TRBJ2-1; tentative D call: TRBD1 (5 bases). V was pared by 2 bases and J by 7 bases, with 15 bases between. Germline V gives CDR1 MNHEY, CDR2 SVGAGI. The CDR3 spans 15 residues. The DNA of the CDR3 is TGTGCCAGCAGTTACAAAGGGAAGGGGAAGAATGAGCAGTTCTTC. Its protein is CASSYKGKGKNEQFF.

V gene TRBV6-5 combines with J gene TRBJ1-1; D is unclear. Germline assignment: CDR1 MNHEY and CDR2 SVGAGI. The ends were cut back, 6 bases at V and 7 bases at J, with 12 bases in the middle. There are 12 residues in the CDR3. The CDR3 coding sequence is TGTGCCAGCAGCGATGGAGCCTTTGAAGCTTTCTTT. Protein sequence: CASSDGAFEAFF.

The chain carries TRBV5-1 and TRBJ1-2; 9 bases are a match to TRBD1. The V gene's germline CDR1 is SGHRS and CDR2 YFSETQ. V was pared by 4 bases and J by 8 bases, with 12 bases of the junction left unmatched. The CDR3 contains 15 residues. The CDR3 nucleotides read TGCGCCAGCAGCCCTAACTCCGGGACAGGGCTGGGCTACACCTTC. Protein sequence: CASSPNSGTGLGYTF.

The V call is TRBV5-6, the J call TRBJ2-2, with 7 positions matching TRBD2. This CDR3 comprises 17 residues. V gave up 4 bases and J gave up 3 bases; unmatched junction bases: 12. Looked up from germline, CDR1 is SGHDT and CDR2 is YYEEEE. The CDR3: CASSLFLRERDTGELFF. The CDR3 nucleotides are TGTGCCAGCAGCCTATTCTTGCGGGAGCGGGACACCGGGGAGCTGTTTTTT.

V usage is TRBV19 and J usage is TRBJ2-3, with D perhaps matching TRBD1 (5 bases). The CDR3 has 15 amino acids. Trimming pared 5 bases from V and 3 bases from J, leaving 15 bases between. Germline V gene data show CDR1 as LNHDA and CDR2 as SQIVND (reference sequence). The DNA for the CDR3 is TGTGCCAGTAGTCCCCAGGGAAGTGGAACAGATACGCAGTATTTT. It is translated as CASSPQGSGTDTQYF.

The CDR3 DNA sequence: TGTGCCAGCAGCTTAATTTCGGCGGGACCCCTCCACTTT. It encodes CASSLISAGPLHF. The chain uses TRBV7-9 and TRBJ1-6; D not certain. Trimming shortened V by 2 bases and J by 12 bases, and 11 bases separated the two germline ends. The germline V gene has CDR1 SEHNR and CDR2 FQNEAQ (reference sequence). This CDR3 is built from 13 residues.

The CDR3 nucleotides read TGTGCCAGCAGTTACTCTGGTCCGGGTAGGACCCTCCACTTT. This codes for CASSYSGPGRTLHF. The chain uses TRBV6-6 and TRBJ1-6; D gene unclear. The germline CDR1 and CDR2 sequences are MNHNY and SVGAGI (reference sequence). The CDR3 runs to 14 residues. Trimming pared 0 bases from V and 14 bases from J, leaving 14 bases between.

For the CDR3, the DNA is TGTGCCAGCAGCTTCGGGACTAGTTCGCGCGAGACCCAGTACTTC. Translation gives CASSFGTSSRETQYF. The chain recombines TRBV7-2 with TRBJ2-5; TRBD2 agrees at 8 bases. There are 15 residues in the CDR3. The V and J ends lost 3 bases and 5 bases, in that order; junction bases with no gene match: 8. Germline V gives CDR1 SGHTA, CDR2 FQGNSA.

The chain uses TRBV5-4 and TRBJ1-6; TRBD1 is a possible D gene (5 bases). CDR1 and CDR2 from the germline V gene are SGHNT and YYREEE (reference sequence). V was cut by 4 bases and J by 6 bases, with 8 bases left in between. The CDR3 contains 13 residues. This chain's CDR3 is CASSQGLNSPLHF. CDR3 nucleotides: TGTGCCAGCAGCCAGGGACTTAATTCACCCCTCCACTTT. The full variable domain, completed using reference TRBV5-4 and TRBJ1-6, is ETGVTQSPTHLIKTRGQQVTLRCSSQSGHNTVSWYQQALGQGPQFIFQYYREEENGRGNFPPRFSGLQFPNYSSELNVNALELDDSALYLCASSQGLNSPLHFGNGTRLTVT.

The chain carries TRBV19 and TRBJ2-3; a weak D match, TRBD2 (6 bases). Germline-derived CDR1 and CDR2 are LNHDA and SQIVND (reference sequence). The CDR3 length is 14 residues. The V end was cut by 1 base, the J end by 5 bases, with 10 bases between. CDR3 loop: CASSIAGLKDTQYF. CDR3 nucleotide sequence: TGTGCCAGTAGTATAGCGGGACTCAAAGATACGCAGTATTTT.

The chain combines TRBV5-4 with TRBJ2-5; a possible D gene is TRBD1 (5 bases). Per germline, CDR1 SGHNT and CDR2 YYREEE (reference sequence). The CDR3 runs 15 residues. Trimming took off 2 bases at V and 3 bases at J, with 14 bases between the two ends. CDR3 protein: CASSFPGQREETQYF. Here the CDR3 DNA reads TGTGCCAGCAGCTTTCCAGGGCAAAGGGAAGAGACCCAGTACTTC.

The CDR3 DNA follows: TGTGCCAGCACCCGCGACAGACCTTCCACCGGGGAGCTGTTTTTT. It yields the protein CASTRDRPSTGELFF. The rearrangement joins TRBV6-5 to TRBJ2-2; D is possibly TRBD1 (5 bases). This CDR3 is 15 amino acids long. Germline CDR1 and CDR2: MNHEY and SVGAGI. With 7 bases removed from V and 4 bases from J, the gap between germline ends came to 16 bases.

The genes are TRBV30 and TRBJ2-7, with TRBD2 matching over 8 bases. The CDR3 consists of 13 residues. Germline values: CDR1 GTSNPN, CDR2 SVGIG (reference sequence). V lost 0 bases and J lost 3; bases outside the gene matches: 1. As DNA, the CDR3 is TGTGCCTGGAGTGTAACTAGCGGCTACGAGCAGTACTTC. Its translation is CAWSVTSGYEQYF.

The chain is built from TRBV6-1 and TRBJ1-2; D is undetermined. Germline CDR1 and CDR2: MNHNS and SASEGT. Between the trimmed V and J ends, which lost 2 bases and 7 bases, there was a span of 14 bases. The CDR3 covers 14 residues. The CDR3 DNA is TGTGCCAGCAGTGAATCTAACCTGGCGGGTGGCTACACCTTC. This translates into CASSESNLAGGYTF.

V is TRBV12-5 and J is TRBJ2-1, with 10 bases fitting TRBD2. V dropped 6 bases and J dropped 13; count of bases not matched to a gene: 9. Germline V CDR1 and CDR2: LGHNT, FRNRAP. This CDR3 contains 13 residues. The CDR3 DNA sequence: TGTGCTAGTGGGGGGGGACTAGCGAGGATACAGTTCTTC. The encoded protein is CASGGGLARIQFF. The variable domain in full, with the rest retrieved from reference TRBV12-5 and TRBJ2-1, is DARVTQTPRHKVTEMGQEVTMRCQPILGHNTVFWYRQTMMQGLELLAYFRNRAPLDDSGMPKDRFSAEMPDATLATLKIQPSEPRDSAVYFCASGGGLARIQFFGPGTRLTVL.

The V call is TRBV2, the J call TRBJ2-7; TRBD2 matches at 11 bases. The germline gives CDR1 SNHLY, CDR2 FYNNEI. V lost 10 bases, J lost 3 bases, and 5 bases stayed unmatched. The CDR3 covers 13 residues. As DNA, the CDR3 is TGTGCCATCCTACTAGCGGGAGACTACGAGCAGTACTTC. As protein: CAILLAGDYEQYF. Combining the CDR3 with reference TRBV2 and TRBJ2-7 gives the whole variable domain EPEVTQTPSHQVTQMGQEVILRCVPISNHLYFYWYRQILGQKVEFLVSFYNNEISEKSEIFDDQFSVERPDGSNFTLKIRSTKLEDSAMYFCAILLAGDYEQYFGPGTRLTVT.

V gene TRBV25-1 combines with J gene TRBJ1-1; TRBD1 aligns across 7 bases. CDR1 is MGHDK and CDR2 is SYGVNS in the germline V gene. This CDR3 comprises 14 residues. After removal of 3 bases from V and 1 base from J, the junction contained 2 bases not matched to a gene. This chain's CDR3 is CASSDRDRNTEAFF. The DNA of the CDR3 is TGTGCCAGCAGTGACCGGGACAGGAACACTGAAGCTTTCTTT.

This chain joins TRBV10-3 and TRBJ2-3; 9 bases are a match to TRBD1. The germline CDR1 and CDR2 sequences are ENHRY and SYGVKD. Germline trimming cut 9 bases from V and 0 bases from J; bases unmatched to any gene: 7. This CDR3 contains 15 residues. The CDR3 DNA is TGTGCCATTGAACTAGGACAGGGGAGCACAGATACGCAGTATTTT. It translates to CAIELGQGSTDTQYF.

The chain combines TRBV7-2 with TRBJ1-5; D is ambiguous. Trimming cost V 1 base and J 0 bases, with 7 bases left between them. CDR1 and CDR2 (germline): SGHTA, FQGNSA. The CDR3 contains 15 residues. The DNA of the CDR3 is TGTGCCAGCAGCTTAGATGGCCTTAGCAATCAGCCCCAGCATTTT. Protein sequence: CASSLDGLSNQPQHF.

V usage is TRBV7-8 and J usage is TRBJ2-7, with D possibly TRBD1 on 5 matching bases. CDR1 SGHVS and CDR2 FQNEAQ come from the germline V gene. V lost 5 bases, J lost 3 bases, and 14 bases lay in between. This CDR3 region has 14 residues. The CDR3 loop reads CASSLFGQGYEQYF. The CDR3 DNA sequence: TGTGCCAGCAGCCTCTTTGGGCAGGGCTACGAGCAGTACTTC. Full variable domain (outside the CDR3, taken from reference TRBV7-8 and TRBJ2-7): GAGVSQSPRYKVAKRGQDVALRCDPISGHVSLFWYQQALGQGPEFLTYFQNEAQLDKSGLPSDRFFAERPEGSVSTLKIQRTQQEDSAVYLCASSLFGQGYEQYFGPGTRLTVT.

The table lists this clone with a count of one. J is TRBJ1-4 and V is TRBV29-1; possibly TRBD1 for D (5 bases). This CDR3 spans 12 amino acids. Germline values: CDR1 SQVTM, CDR2 ANQGSEA. V lost 7 bases and J 6 bases, leaving 12 bases between the germline ends. In nucleotides, the CDR3 is TGCAGCGCGGGGGTCCCAGATGAAAAACTGTTTTTT. Encoded protein: CSAGVPDEKLFF.

J is TRBJ1-5 and V is TRBV18; D not resolved. CDR3 length: 12 residues. CDR1 and CDR2 from the germline V gene are KGHSH and LQKENI. Trimming took off 6 bases at V and 6 bases at J, with 9 bases between the two ends. CDR3 bases: TGTGCCAGCTCTCCCGGTGGTCAGCCCCAGCATTTT. Encoded protein: CASSPGGQPQHF.

The chain carries TRBV27 and TRBJ1-6, with 11 bases lining up with TRBD1. Trimming took 3 bases from V and 10 from J; bases not matched to a gene: 2. In germline, CDR1 is MNHEY, CDR2 SMNVEV (reference sequence). The CDR3 loop spans 14 amino acids. CDR3 bases: TGTGCCAGCAGTTTTCGGACAGGGGGCTCACCCCTCCACTTT. Amino acid sequence: CASSFRTGGSPLHF.

J is TRBJ2-7 and V is TRBV7-2, with 7 nucleotides matching TRBD2. CDR1 is SGHTA and CDR2 is FQGNSA in the germline V gene. CDR3 length: 15 amino acids. The V and J ends lost 5 bases and 0 bases, in that order; junction bases with no gene match: 7. CDR3 amino acids: CASSASGLSSYEQYF. Here the CDR3 DNA reads TGTGCCAGCAGCGCTAGCGGTTTGAGCTCCTACGAGCAGTACTTC.

The chain joins TRBV9 to TRBJ2-3; 10 bases are a match to TRBD1. After removal of 0 bases from V and 5 bases from J, the junction contained 9 bases not matched to a gene. The CDR3 is 17 residues long. Per the germline V gene, CDR1 is SGDLS and CDR2 is YYNGEE. The CDR3 loop is CASSVGGDRGVRDTQYF. The CDR3 nucleotides are TGTGCCAGCAGCGTAGGGGGGGACAGGGGCGTTAGAGATACGCAGTATTTT.